This T cell receptor beta chain is drawn from a study of shared clonotypes between healthy human individuals. Study information: Plates per donor: three CD4 naive, three CD4 memory, two CD8 naive, one CD8 memory. Study observations and caveats: It was the few donors that limited the genetic and exposure-history diversity represented. Investigators expected sequencing depth to affect clonotype sharing among donors.

The CDR3 loop spans 15 amino acids. Germline-derived CDR1 and CDR2 are SGHTA and FQGTGA. The trim removed 4 bases at V and 8 bases at J, leaving 5 bases unmatched. Naive CD8 populations comprised CD45RO-negative cells positively selected for CCR7, excluding terminally differentiated effector memory CD45RA+ cells. Deep-level settings were used for running the assay. TCRdb's copy holds only in-frame clones and misses some; the assay was immunoSEQ multiplex PCR. Seen here are more than 2 million clones, about 95% observed once, and the top ten hold more than 0.95%. As concerns this clone: Its antigen is not known.

Sequences were obtained from naive CD8+ T cells sorted from blood. J is TRBJ2-1 and V is TRBV7-3; TRBD2 matches 13 bases. This TCR was sampled from a man younger than 35 in good health. The CDR3 coding sequence is TGTGCCAGCAGCTCCGGGACTAGCGGGGCGGATGAGCAGTTCTTC. It encodes CASSSGTSGADEQFF.